These T cell receptor beta chains were read from a single sample in a study of blood T cell repertoires in COVID-19. Generated by immunoSEQ multiplex PCR, the TCRdb table keeps only in-frame clones and is missing some. This table holds roughly 300,000 clones, about 86% found once. What was sequenced was peripheral blood. The origin of the receptors is a woman aged 25 to 39 with COVID-19, enrolled during active disease. CDR3s include the opening cysteine and the closing phenylalanine or tryptophan. A D gene is named only where the DNA matches it firmly. Some rows have no size entry. The others give once, few or many, or a class for an expanded clone.

CDR3aa: CASSLEEQVSYNEQFF
CDR3nt: TGTGCCAGCAGCTTAGAAGAACAGGTCTCCTACAATGAGCAGTTCTTC
len: 16
d_gene: -
abundance: once
v_gene: TRBV7-9
j_gene: TRBJ2-1

CDR3aa: CASSAQAGATDTQYF
CDR3nt: TGTGCCAGCAGTGCCCAGGCGGGGGCCACAGATACGCAGTATTTT
len: 15
d_gene: -
abundance: -
v_gene: TRBV2
j_gene: TRBJ2-3

CDR3aa: CASSSNRGETQYF
CDR3nt: TGTGCCAGCTCATCGAACAGGGGTGAGACCCAGTACTTC
len: 13
d_gene: TRBD1
abundance: -
v_gene: TRBV18
j_gene: TRBJ2-5

CDR3aa: CASSLPRRSSYNSPLHF
CDR3nt: TGTGCCAGCAGCCTCCCCCGGCGGAGCTCCTATAATTCACCCCTCCACTTT
len: 17
d_gene: -
abundance: -
v_gene: TRBV5-4
j_gene: TRBJ1-6

CDR3aa: CASSQTRGTRYGYTF
CDR3nt: TGTGCCAGCAGCCAGACCCGGGGGACCCGTTATGGCTACACCTTC
len: 15
d_gene: -
abundance: -
v_gene: TRBV13
j_gene: TRBJ1-2

CDR3aa: CASGPGQGYEQYF
CDR3nt: TGTGCCAGTGGACCGGGACAGGGCTACGAGCAGTACTTC
len: 13
d_gene: TRBD1
abundance: -
v_gene: TRBV19
j_gene: TRBJ2-7

CDR3aa: CASTGVLDEQYF
CDR3nt: TGTGCCAGCACAGGGGTTCTGGACGAGCAGTACTTC
len: 12
d_gene: TRBD1
abundance: -
v_gene: TRBV10-3
j_gene: TRBJ2-7

CDR3aa: CASSEGGTARIYGYTF
CDR3nt: TGTGCCAGCAGTGAGGGGGGGACGGCGAGGATCTATGGCTACACCTTC
len: 16
d_gene: -
abundance: -
v_gene: TRBV25-1
j_gene: TRBJ1-2

CDR3aa: CASSYAGTGYEQYF
CDR3nt: TGTGCCAGCAGCTATGCCGGGACAGGGTACGAGCAGTACTTC
len: 14
d_gene: TRBD1
abundance: -
v_gene: TRBV11-2
j_gene: TRBJ2-7

CDR3aa: CATTYGGYMNTEAFF
CDR3nt: TGTGCCACCACGTACGGGGGATACATGAACACTGAAGCTTTCTTT
len: 15
d_gene: -
abundance: -
v_gene: TRBV19
j_gene: TRBJ1-1

CDR3aa: CASSVGTSGYTDTQYF
CDR3nt: TGTGCCAGCAGCGTAGGGACTAGCGGATACACAGATACGCAGTATTTT
len: 16
d_gene: TRBD2
abundance: once
v_gene: TRBV9
j_gene: TRBJ2-3

CDR3aa: CASSLDGRGLAKNIQYF
CDR3nt: TGTGCCAGCAGCTTAGACGGACGAGGACTAGCCAAAAACATTCAGTACTTC
len: 17
d_gene: -
abundance: -
v_gene: TRBV7-9
j_gene: TRBJ2-4

CDR3aa: CASSHRDNQPQHF
CDR3nt: TGTGCCAGCAGCCACAGGGACAATCAGCCCCAGCATTTT
len: 13
d_gene: -
abundance: once
v_gene: TRBV7-9
j_gene: TRBJ1-5

CDR3aa: CASQDTLNTNQPQHF
CDR3nt: TGTGCCAGCCAGGACACACTTAATACCAATCAGCCCCAGCATTTT
len: 15
d_gene: -
abundance: -
v_gene: TRBV6-4
j_gene: TRBJ1-5

CDR3aa: CASSSRTGGARGYTF
CDR3nt: TGTGCCAGCAGCTCCAGGACAGGGGGCGCCCGGGGCTACACCTTC
len: 15
d_gene: TRBD1
abundance: -
v_gene: TRBV11-2
j_gene: TRBJ1-2

CDR3aa: CATWTGISYEQYF
CDR3nt: TGTGCCACATGGACAGGGATTAGCTACGAGCAGTACTTC
len: 13
d_gene: TRBD1
abundance: -
v_gene: TRBV6-5
j_gene: TRBJ2-7